Below, 11 T cell receptor beta chains from the same sample are listed, as sequenced in a study of T-cell memory formation after mild COVID-19. Each CDR3 protein gets one entry after TCRdb re-called the 5' RACE reads with MiXCR. Found here are around 470,000 distinct CDR3 sequences, 20% of them singletons; the top ten hold about 8.8%. Sequencing was performed on PBMCs or a T cell subset sorted from them (not recorded which). Receptors were obtained from an adult woman who had mild COVID-19 (a few samples of this study predate the infection). Cell type and time point are not known.

This clonotype was picked up a small number of times. The chain recombines TRBV11-3 with TRBJ2-3; 10 nucleotides match TRBD1. The junction had 11 bases not matched to a gene; V was cut back by 3 bases and J by 5 bases. CDR1 and CDR2 from the germline V gene are SGHNT and YENEEA. The CDR3 runs to 17 residues. The CDR3 spells CASSFSFGTGVKDTQYF. The CDR3 nucleotides read TGTGCCAGCAGCTTCTCCTTCGGGACAGGGGTTAAAGATACGCAGTATTTT.

The rearrangement joins TRBV5-1 to TRBJ2-1, with a possible D match to TRBD1 (5 bases). With 2 bases removed from V and 5 bases from J, the gap between germline ends came to 11 bases. Germline assignment: CDR1 SGHRS and CDR2 YFSETQ. The CDR3 runs to 14 residues. The CDR3: CASSFPRVDNEQFF. The CDR3 DNA reads TGCGCCAGCAGCTTCCCCAGGGTAGACAATGAGCAGTTCTTC.

Only a few counts were recorded for this clonotype. The rearrangement links TRBV10-3 to TRBJ2-5; weak D call: TRBD1 (6 bases). This CDR3 has 13 amino acids. V was pared by 6 bases and J by 1 base, with 9 bases between. Per the germline V gene, CDR1 is ENHRY and CDR2 is SYGVKD. As DNA, the CDR3 is TGTGCCATCAGCGAACAGGGCCAAGAGACCCAGTACTTC. It is translated as CAISEQGQETQYF.

This clonotype was picked up a small number of times. The J gene is TRBJ2-3, the V gene TRBV30, with a weak D call TRBD2 (6 bases). The CDR3 runs 12 residues. V lost 2 bases and J lost 8, with 11 bases in between. Germline CDR1 is GTSNPN and CDR2 is SVGIG (reference sequence). The CDR3 DNA sequence: TGTGCCTGGAGTCCCCCCGGGGGTACGCAGTATTTT. It is translated as CAWSPPGGTQYF.

The sample holds many counts of this clonotype. CDR3 bases: TGTGCCTGGAGCCTTGCAAATAATTCACCCCTCCACTTT. The encoded protein is CAWSLANNSPLHF. The V gene is TRBV30, the J gene TRBJ1-6; D call uncertain. The CDR3 totals 13 residues. Trimming stripped 3 bases from V and 5 bases from J, with 8 bases between. The germline V gene has CDR1 GTSNPN and CDR2 SVGIG (reference sequence). The full variable domain, completed using reference TRBV30 and TRBJ1-6, is SQTIHQWPATLVQPVGSPLSLECTVEGTSNPNLYWYRQAAGRGLQLLFYSVGIGQISSEVPQNLSASRPQDRQFILSSKKLLLSDSGFYLCAWSLANNSPLHFGNGTRLTVT.

The rearrangement uses TRBV6-5 and TRBJ1-4; 8 nucleotides align to TRBD1. This CDR3 is 15 amino acids long. Germline V gene sequence: CDR1 MNHEY, CDR2 SVGAGI. V lost 5 bases and J lost 7; bases outside the gene matches: 9. DNA of the CDR3: TGTGCCAGCAGTCCGTTCAGGGGGCTTGGTGAAAAACTGTTTTTT. As protein: CASSPFRGLGEKLFF.

This clonotype was seen only a few times. The V gene is TRBV25-1, the J gene TRBJ1-2, with D hard to call. Per germline, CDR1 MGHDK and CDR2 SYGVNS. The CDR3 has 16 residues. V was cut by 1 base and J by 4 bases, with 16 bases left in between. The CDR3 spells CASSESLTARFYGYTF. CDR3 DNA: TGTGCCAGCAGTGAATCACTAACAGCTCGGTTCTATGGCTACACCTTC.

The J gene is TRBJ1-1, the V gene TRBV21-1. TRBV21-1 is labeled a pseudogene. CDR3 length: 14 amino acids. This chain's CDR3 is CASSKATRSTEAFF. The CDR3, as DNA: TGTGCCAGCAGCAAAGCGACGCGGAGCACTGAAGCTTTCTTT.

This clonotype was recorded a few times. The chain combines TRBV19 with TRBJ2-7; 7 bases align to TRBD1. This CDR3 is 14 amino acids long. Trimming took 11 bases from V and 2 from J; bases not matched to a gene: 12. Per the germline V gene, CDR1 is LNHDA and CDR2 is SQIVND (reference sequence). This CDR3 is CAGRGAGGTYEQYF. CDR3 DNA: TGTGCCGGTCGAGGGGCAGGGGGTACCTACGAGCAGTACTTC.

This clonotype was detected a few times. V and J are TRBV13 and TRBJ1-1, with 7 bases identical to TRBD1. The CDR3 extends over 15 amino acids. V lost 5 bases, J lost 1 base, and 7 bases stayed unmatched. Germline values: CDR1 PRHDT, CDR2 FYEKMQ (reference sequence). CDR3 sequence reads: CASSRLQGPNTEAFF. For the CDR3, the DNA is TGTGCCAGCAGCAGACTACAGGGGCCGAACACTGAAGCTTTCTTT.

Only a few counts were recorded for this clonotype. The gene calls are TRBV4-1 and TRBJ1-1; no firm D call. Trimming took off 0 bases at V and 10 bases at J, with 15 bases between the two ends. The CDR3 has 14 residues. CDR1 MGHRA and CDR2 YSYEKL come from the germline V gene. The CDR3 spells CASSQEAGNLGAFF. The CDR3 DNA follows: TGCGCCAGCAGCCAAGAGGCGGGTAACTTGGGAGCTTTCTTT.